Listed below are T cell receptor beta chains from one sample, sequenced in a study of response to subunit inactivated influenza vaccine. TCRdb analysed the RT-PCR reads with MiXCR anew, one entry per CDR3 protein. The repertoire holds about 620,000 distinct CDR3 sequences, roughly 10% seen once, with approximately 10% in the top ten. The input for sequencing was PBMCs from blood, taken on the day of vaccination. Every receptor here comes from a man aged 50 to 60 who received an inactivated influenza vaccine. Both conserved end residues are part of each CDR3. D genes are given only for firm matches.

D: -; V: TRBV3-1; CDR3: CASSQSGNQPQHF
D: TRBD1; V: TRBV27; CDR3: CASSIRGQGYGYTF
D: -; V: TRBV4-2; CDR3: CASSQVWGDPSNEQFF
D: -; V: TRBV12-3/TRBV12-4; CDR3: CAIRLHGEQYF
D: -; V: TRBV14; CDR3: CASSQVPDTQYF
D: TRBD2; V: TRBV7-2; CDR3: CASSSRTSQETQYF
D: TRBD2; V: TRBV11-1; CDR3: CASSEGLAGYYNEQFF
D: -; V: TRBV10-3; CDR3: CAIRGTETQYF
D: -; V: TRBV11-2; CDR3: CASSFAGTMNTEAFF
D: -; V: TRBV5-1; CDR3: CASSLTSLNTGELFF
D: -; V: TRBV20-1; CDR3: CSAGSTALPTYEQYF
D: -; V: TRBV2; CDR3: CASLGRGIDVVKNIQYF
D: -; V: TRBV12-3/TRBV12-4; CDR3: CASSLVNSYEQYF
D: TRBD2; V: TRBV7-8; CDR3: CASSLVGGREQYF
D: -; V: TRBV7-2; CDR3: CASSLANPYEQYF
D: -; V: TRBV30; CDR3: CAWSVTAGYGYTF
D: TRBD1; V: TRBV5-1; CDR3: CASSAGQGTKNIQYF
D: TRBD2; V: TRBV29-1; CDR3: CSVEGLAGDFWGGELFF
D: -; V: TRBV4-2; CDR3: CASSTGTLCYEQYF
D: -; V: TRBV7-9; CDR3: CASSLVGSPYEQYF
D: -; V: TRBV20-1; CDR3: CSATQGGVALFKETQYF
D: -; V: TRBV3-1; CDR3: CASSQDISQDTQYF
D: TRBD2; V: TRBV20-1; CDR3: CSARGLADNTGELFF
D: -; V: TRBV6-2/TRBV6-3; CDR3: CASSYAGGNIQYF
D: -; V: TRBV28; CDR3: CASCRAGSSYEQFF
D: -; V: TRBV5-5; CDR3: CASSLGGRRSHNEQFF
D: -; V: TRBV11-2; CDR3: CASSSGQLQLYGYTF
D: -; V: TRBV14; CDR3: CASSQGGGNTEAFF